This T cell receptor (beta chain) was retrieved from a study of blood T cell repertoires in COVID-19. Looked up from germline, CDR1 is SGDLS and CDR2 is YYNGEE. The V segment lost 0 bases and the J segment 5 bases; nucleotides outside the gene matches: 14. This CDR3 contains 18 residues. Repertoires were generated with immunoSEQ multiplex PCR, while TCRdb's copy carries only in-frame clones and drops some. The data show 250,000 or so clones, over 70% seen once. V and J are TRBV9 and TRBJ2-1; 7 bases agree with TRBD2. The TCR sequence derives from a woman aged 35 to 49 who had recovered from COVID-19. Specimen: peripheral blood. The chain's CDR3 is CASSVVPAGGGIDNEQFF. The CDR3 bases are TGTGCCAGCAGCGTAGTCCCTGCGGGCGGGGGAATTGACAATGAGCAGTTCTTC.